These 15 T cell receptor beta chains share one sample of origin, sequenced in a study of T cells after yellow fever vaccination. Using its own MiXCR run on the 5' RACE reads, TCRdb lists one record per CDR3 protein. The sample has hundreds of thousands of distinct CDR3 sequences, about 12% seen once. This sample comprised PBMCs, obtained on the day of the yellow fever booster vaccination. Receptors were obtained from a man between 25 and 39 years old who received the YFV17D yellow fever vaccine.

This clonotype was recorded once. The chain combines TRBV27 with TRBJ2-7; TRBD2 aligns across 7 bases. Germline V gene data show CDR1 as MNHEY and CDR2 as SMNVEV (reference sequence). This CDR3 has 15 residues. The V segment lost 3 bases and the J segment 3 bases; nucleotides outside the gene matches: 8. DNA for the CDR3: TGTGCCAGCAGTTTTCACGGACTAGTGAACTACGAGCAGTACTTC. Translation: CASSFHGLVNYEQYF.

This clonotype was seen more than once but under ten times. This chain links TRBV29-1 with TRBJ2-1; 10 nucleotides line up with TRBD1. The germline CDR1 and CDR2 sequences are SQVTM and ANQGSEA. V lost 7 bases and J lost 6; bases outside the gene matches: 9. There are 14 residues in the CDR3. This CDR3 is CSAPVWTGGNEQFF. In DNA form, the CDR3 reads TGCAGCGCCCCGGTGTGGACAGGGGGCAATGAGCAGTTCTTC.

This clonotype was counted a few times. V and J are TRBV14 and TRBJ2-2, with 9 bases identical to TRBD2. The CDR3 runs 18 residues. The V gene's germline CDR1 is SGHDN and CDR2 FVKESK. Trimming removed 2 bases from V and 6 bases from J; junction bases left unmatched: 13. CDR3 bases: TGTGCCAGCAGCCAAAATCCGTTTATTCGCGGGAGGGCCGGGGAGCTGTTTTTT. Translation gives CASSQNPFIRGRAGELFF.

The chain has TRBV5-1 and TRBJ2-7; TRBD2 matches 8 bases. Germline V gives CDR1 SGHRS, CDR2 YFSETQ. This CDR3 contains 17 residues. V shed 0 bases, J shed 2 bases, and the junction held 10 bases outside the gene matches. The CDR3 loop is CASSLDPPSGPTYEQYF. CDR3 nucleotides: TGCGCCAGCAGCTTGGACCCCCCTAGCGGGCCTACCTACGAGCAGTACTTC.

This clonotype was counted once. The gene calls are TRBV5-1 and TRBJ2-1; D ambiguous. Trimming cost V 0 bases and J 12 bases, with 10 bases left between them. Looked up from germline, CDR1 is SGHRS and CDR2 is YFSETQ. The CDR3 is 12 residues long. The CDR3 region is CASSLDSEWQFF. Here the CDR3 DNA reads TGCGCCAGCAGCTTGGATTCGGAATGGCAGTTCTTC.

This clonotype was detected only a few times. This chain connects TRBV19 to TRBJ2-5; 9 bases align to TRBD2. This CDR3 comprises 15 residues. V dropped 7 bases and J dropped 5; count of bases not matched to a gene: 11. Germline V lookup: CDR1 LNHDA, CDR2 SQIVND (reference sequence). CDR3 sequence (DNA): TGTGCCAGTACTGCTCTTAGCGGGAGCGGCGAGACCCAGTACTTC. This sequence encodes CASTALSGSGETQYF.

The chain joins TRBV16 to TRBJ2-5; D is tentatively TRBD1 or TRBD2 (6 bases each). CDR1 and CDR2 from the germline V gene are KGHSY and FQNENV. Trimming removed 7 bases at V and 2 bases at J, with 17 bases between. The CDR3 loop spans 15 amino acids. Here the CDR3 DNA reads TGTGCCAGCACCCGAGGGGGGACCACTCAAGAGACCCAGTACTTC. The encoded protein is CASTRGGTTQETQYF.

The J gene is TRBJ2-1, the V gene TRBV18, with 7 bases that match TRBD1. CDR3 length: 14 residues. Germline V gives CDR1 KGHSH, CDR2 LQKENI. Trimming cost V 6 bases and J 2 bases; bases outside gene matches: 4. DNA of the CDR3: TGTGCCAGCTCCCAAGGGGGCGCCTACAATGAGCAGTTCTTC. Translated, it gives CASSQGGAYNEQFF.

This clonotype was counted between two and nine times. The CDR3 nucleotides read TGTGCCAGTAGTTCCCGCCCGACAGGGTATATGGAGACCCAGTACTTC. It is translated as CASSSRPTGYMETQYF. The gene calls are TRBV19 and TRBJ2-5; TRBD1 matches at 7 bases. The V segment lost 5 bases and the J segment 5 bases; nucleotides outside the gene matches: 14. The CDR3 runs to 16 residues. Germline V gene sequence: CDR1 LNHDA, CDR2 SQIVND (reference sequence).

V gene TRBV20-1 combines with J gene TRBJ2-3, with 9 positions matching TRBD2. CDR1 and CDR2 (germline): DFQATT, SNEGSKA (reference sequence). Trimming at V came to 3 bases and at J to 2 bases, leaving 6 bases not matched to a gene. The CDR3 is made up of 15 amino acids. The DNA for the CDR3 is TGCAGTGCTAGTGTCCTAGCGGGGTTCACAGATACGCAGTATTTT. Amino acid sequence: CSASVLAGFTDTQYF.

This clonotype was seen only a few times. This rearrangement joins TRBV12-3 or TRBV12-4 to TRBJ2-1; 9 bases fit TRBD1. This CDR3 is built from 16 residues. The V and J ends lost 6 bases and 6 bases, in that order; junction bases with no gene match: 12. CDR3 DNA sequence: TGTGCCAGCAGCGGACAACAGGGGGCCCCCGCCAATGAGCAGTTCTTC. This codes for CASSGQQGAPANEQFF.

The V gene is TRBV12-3 or TRBV12-4, the J gene TRBJ2-2; no reliable D call. This CDR3 has 13 residues. Trimming cost V 8 bases and J 3 bases, with 10 bases left between them. CDR3 protein: CASPASDTGELFF. The DNA of the CDR3 is TGTGCCAGCCCGGCCTCGGACACCGGGGAGCTGTTTTTT.

This clonotype has ten or more counts. The chain joins TRBV20-1 to TRBJ2-5, with no clear D. The CDR3 has 13 amino acids. Germline V gives CDR1 DFQATT, CDR2 SNEGSKA (reference sequence). V lost 6 bases, J lost 2 bases, and 13 bases lay in between. This CDR3 is CSAQISRQETQYF. The CDR3 DNA follows: TGCAGTGCCCAAATCTCGCGGCAAGAGACCCAGTACTTC.

This chain links TRBV5-1 with TRBJ2-6; a possible D gene is TRBD1 (6 bases). The length of the CDR3 is 16 residues. V shed 5 bases and J shed 2 bases, with 14 bases lying between them. Germline V gene lookup returns CDR1 SGHRS and CDR2 YFSETQ. The DNA for the CDR3 is TGCGCCAGCAGGGCCGGGACACCAGCTGGGGCCAACGTCCTGACTTTC. Translating it yields CASRAGTPAGANVLTF.

The V gene is TRBV7-2, the J gene TRBJ1-1; D is undetermined. The CDR3 is 14 amino acids. Trimming shortened V by 3 bases and J by 0 bases, and 8 bases separated the two germline ends. The germline V gene encodes CDR1 SGHTA and CDR2 FQGNSA. CDR3: CASSFGYLNTEAFF. The CDR3 coding sequence is TGTGCCAGCAGCTTTGGATATTTGAACACTGAAGCTTTCTTT.